This T cell receptor beta chain came from a study of radiotherapy plus CTLA-4 blockade in lung cancer. The data were produced by immunoSEQ multiplex PCR, yet TCRdb's version contains in-frame clones alone and is incomplete. The sample lists approximately 48,000 clones; just under 85% were seen once. Notes on the study in general: After treatment with radiotherapy plus ipilimumab, TCR clones that came from the tumor expanded in blood.

As concerns this clone: Its specificity is unknown.

The receptor was isolated from a human donor with non-small cell lung cancer whose response to radiotherapy plus ipilimumab could not be evaluated. The sequenced sample was peripheral blood, obtained from a patient treated with radiotherapy plus ipilimumab.

The CDR3 DNA follows: TGTGCCAGCAGGCGGCGGGAGGACTATTCCGATGAGCAGTTCTTC. Its translation: CASRRREDYSDEQFF. The rearrangement uses TRBV9 and TRBJ2-1, with TRBD2 identical over 8 bases. There are 15 residues in the CDR3. In germline, CDR1 is SGDLS, CDR2 YYNGEE. Trimming removed 5 bases from V and 8 bases from J; junction bases left unmatched: 12.